This paragraph covers one T cell receptor (beta chain) sequence. What it binds is unknown. The sample is drawn from a study of CD8+ T cells in alopecia areata. Background on the study: Twice daily, treated patients received 5 to 10 mg of oral tofacitinib.

The authors extracted RNA and reverse transcribed it into cDNA as the sequencing template. Repertoires were generated with immunoSEQ multiplex PCR, while TCRdb's copy carries only in-frame clones and drops some. The sample carries hundreds of thousands of clones, around 67% recorded once. Whole-study results and caveats: Lesional scalp displayed greater clonality than normal scalp, most notably in alopecia totalis/universalis.

CDR3 size: 13 residues. Trimming pared 0 bases from V and 4 bases from J, leaving 7 bases between. The germline CDR1 and CDR2 sequences are SGHRS and YFSETQ. Sequenced material: CD4+ T cells sorted from blood, taken at week 0. This receptor was obtained from a human donor with alopecia areata. The chain combines TRBV5-1 with TRBJ1-1; no reliable D call. This CDR3 is CASSLGEGTEAFF. In DNA, the CDR3 is TGCGCCAGCAGCTTGGGGGAGGGCACTGAAGCTTTCTTT. Filled out from reference TRBV5-1 and TRBJ1-1, the complete variable domain reads KAGVTQTPRYLIKTRGQQVTLSCSPISGHRSVSWYQQTPGQGLQFLFEYFSETQRNKGNFPGRFSGRQFSNSRSEMNVSTLELGDSALYLCASSLGEGTEAFFGQGTRLTVV.